Below, 12 T cell receptor beta chains from the same sample are listed, as sequenced in a study of regulatory T cells in long-lasting Graves disease. The time point here: newly diagnosed GD, antithyroid drugs for less than 3 months. Extracted PBMC RNA gave rise to the TCR library. HTBI primers from iRepertoire and Arm-PCR of CDR3 regions yielded the TCR beta libraries. TCRdb fed the multiplex PCR reads into MiXCR, producing one record per CDR3 protein. The data contain roughly 510,000 distinct CDR3 sequences, around 15% of them singletons. These data also formed part of another study, on T cells in Graves' hyperthyroidism and ophthalmopathy.

Specimen: peripheral blood mononuclear cells (PBMCs), collected at new diagnosis, from a patient treated with antithyroid drugs. These receptors were taken from a man younger than 30 with Graves disease.

The CDR3 DNA reads as TGCAGCGTTGGGATAGGGGGTTGGTACGAGCAGTACTTC. Translation: CSVGIGGWYEQYF. J is TRBJ2-7 and V is TRBV29-1; D is possibly TRBD1 (6 bases). CDR3 length: 13 residues. Between the trimmed V and J ends, which lost 4 bases and 4 bases, there was a span of 14 bases. The germline CDR1 and CDR2 sequences are SQVTM and ANQGSEA.

CDR3 DNA: TGTGCCAGCAGTTCGACAGGACTCTACGAGCAGTACTTC. Translating it yields CASSSTGLYEQYF. The rearrangement uses TRBV28 and TRBJ2-7; weak D call: TRBD1 (6 bases). Trimming left V 4 bases short and J 3 bases short, with 10 bases between. In germline, CDR1 is MDHEN, CDR2 SYDVKM. This CDR3 region has 13 residues.

The chain couples TRBV5-6 to TRBJ2-4, with 8 bases matching TRBD2. CDR1 and CDR2 from the germline V gene are SGHDT and YYEEEE. The J segment lost 3 bases and the V segment lost 2 bases, leaving 1 base of the junction unmatched. This CDR3 has 14 amino acids. DNA of the CDR3: TGTGCCAGCAGCTTCGGGAGGGGCAAAAACATTCAGTACTTC. This sequence encodes CASSFGRGKNIQYF.

In regard to this clonotype: This may be a read error, as it is one base from a much larger clone. This sequence joins TRBV12-3 or TRBV12-4 and TRBJ2-1; D is possibly TRBD1 or TRBD2 (5 bases each). V gave up 3 bases and J gave up 6 bases, with 12 bases separating them. The CDR3 sequence is 14 residues long. The CDR3 protein is CASSLGVTCNEQFF. For the CDR3, the DNA is TGTGCCAGCAGTTTGGGGGTCACGTGCAATGAGCAGTTCTTC.

This clonotype showed up just a few times. The CDR3 protein is CASSEQSIAGGPYNEQFF. For the CDR3, the DNA is TGTGCCAGCAGTGAACAGAGCATAGCGGGAGGGCCTTACAATGAGCAGTTCTTC. The V and J genes are TRBV5-5 and TRBJ2-1; 11 nucleotides match TRBD2. Germline CDR1 reads SGHKS; CDR2 reads YYEKEE (reference sequence). Unmatched junction bases numbered 14, after V lost 5 bases and J lost 4 bases. This CDR3 has 18 amino acids.

The chain employs TRBV28 and TRBJ2-7; 7 bases fit TRBD1. The germline gives CDR1 MDHEN, CDR2 SYDVKM. V shed 5 bases and J 6 bases; nucleotides not matched to a gene: 10. The length of the CDR3 is 14 residues. The CDR3 is CASSPTGTASEQYF. The CDR3 DNA is TGTGCCAGCAGTCCAACCGGGACAGCAAGCGAGCAGTACTTC.

The V call is TRBV25-1, the J call TRBJ1-1; D remains unclear. This CDR3 spans 14 amino acids. CDR1 and CDR2 (germline): MGHDK, SYGVNS. V was shortened by 0 bases and J by 6 bases, with 11 bases between the two germline ends. Written as DNA, the CDR3 is TGTGCCAGCAGTGAATATCCGGGGATGGCTGAAGCTTTCTTT. Amino acids: CASSEYPGMAEAFF.

This clonotype was detected only a few times. V is TRBV6-1 and J is TRBJ1-3, with D possibly being TRBD1 (5 bases). CDR3 length equals 15 residues. Trimming removed 4 bases at V and 0 bases at J, with 10 bases between. Germline loops: CDR1 MNHNS, CDR2 SASEGT. In nucleotides, the CDR3 is TGTGCCAGCAGTGGGGGACGGAGCTCTGGAAACACCATATATTTT. Residues: CASSGGRSSGNTIYF.

This clonotype was seen many times. V usage is TRBV2 and J usage is TRBJ2-5; 10 nucleotides align to TRBD2. V gave up 6 bases and J gave up 5 bases; unmatched junction bases: 9. Germline lookup yields CDR1 SNHLY and CDR2 FYNNEI. This CDR3 has 15 amino acids. The CDR3 protein is CASRTSGLARETQYF. In DNA form, the CDR3 reads TGTGCCAGCAGGACTAGCGGGCTGGCGCGGGAGACCCAGTACTTC. Full variable domain (remainder filled in from reference TRBV2 and TRBJ2-5): EPEVTQTPSHQVTQMGQEVILRCVPISNHLYFYWYRQILGQKVEFLVSFYNNEISEKSEIFDDQFSVERPDGSNFTLKIRSTKLEDSAMYFCASRTSGLARETQYFGPGTRLLVL.

This clonotype was counted a few times. This chain uses TRBV4-1 with TRBJ2-1; 7 positions agree with TRBD1. This CDR3 spans 16 amino acids. CDR1 is MGHRA, CDR2 YSYEKL, per germline. The V gene end was trimmed by 3 bases and the J gene end by 2 bases; junction bases not matched to a gene: 7. CDR3 nucleotides: TGCGCCAGCAGCCAGGCCACAGGGGACCCCTACAATGAGCAGTTCTTC. Residues: CASSQATGDPYNEQFF.

This clonotype has at least ten counts. The rearrangement joins TRBV30 to TRBJ1-2; 7 nucleotides match TRBD1. V lost 0 bases and J lost 5; bases outside the gene matches: 6. CDR1 is GTSNPN and CDR2 is SVGIG in the germline V gene (reference sequence). The CDR3 sequence is 14 residues long. The CDR3 loop is CAWSVQGTWYGYTF. The CDR3 bases are TGTGCCTGGAGTGTACAGGGGACTTGGTATGGCTACACCTTC.

This clonotype came up many times. The CDR3 DNA follows: TGTGCCACCAGTGATTTTGGGGTCGGGGGCCACGAGCAGTACTTC. Its translation is CATSDFGVGGHEQYF. V gene TRBV24-1 combines with J gene TRBJ2-7; D assignment may be TRBD1 or TRBD2 (6 bases each). V dropped 1 base and J dropped 5 bases, with 14 bases sitting between them. This CDR3 region has 15 residues. The V gene's germline CDR1 is KGHDR and CDR2 SFDVKD.